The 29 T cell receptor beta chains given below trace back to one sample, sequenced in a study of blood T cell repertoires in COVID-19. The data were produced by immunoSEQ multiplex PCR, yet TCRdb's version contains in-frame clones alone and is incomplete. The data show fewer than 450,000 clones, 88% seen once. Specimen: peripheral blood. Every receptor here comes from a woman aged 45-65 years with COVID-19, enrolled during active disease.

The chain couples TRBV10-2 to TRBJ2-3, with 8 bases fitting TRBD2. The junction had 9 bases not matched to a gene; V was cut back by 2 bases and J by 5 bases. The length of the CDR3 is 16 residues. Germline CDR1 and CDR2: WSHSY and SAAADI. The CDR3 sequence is CASSEGRGGLVDTQYF. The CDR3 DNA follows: TGCGCCAGCAGTGAGGGCCGGGGGGGCCTGGTAGATACGCAGTATTTT.

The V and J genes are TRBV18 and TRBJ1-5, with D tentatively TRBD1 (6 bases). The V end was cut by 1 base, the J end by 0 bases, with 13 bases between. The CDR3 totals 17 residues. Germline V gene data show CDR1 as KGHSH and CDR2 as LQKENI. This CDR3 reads CASSPRETGYSNQPQHF. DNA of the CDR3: TGTGCCAGCTCACCACGCGAAACAGGGTATAGCAATCAGCCCCAGCATTTT.

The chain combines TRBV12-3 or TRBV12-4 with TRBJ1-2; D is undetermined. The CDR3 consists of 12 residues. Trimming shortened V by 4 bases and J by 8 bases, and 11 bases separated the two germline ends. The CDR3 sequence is CASSSYTRGYTF. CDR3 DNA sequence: TGTGCCAGCAGTTCCTATACGCGAGGCTACACCTTC.

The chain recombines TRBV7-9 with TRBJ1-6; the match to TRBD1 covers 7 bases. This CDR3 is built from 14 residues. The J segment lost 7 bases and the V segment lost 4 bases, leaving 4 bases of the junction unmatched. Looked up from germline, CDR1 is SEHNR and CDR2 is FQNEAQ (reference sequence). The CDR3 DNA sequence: TGTGCCAGCAGCTCGGGACAGCCAAATTCACCCCTCCACTTT. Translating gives CASSSGQPNSPLHF.

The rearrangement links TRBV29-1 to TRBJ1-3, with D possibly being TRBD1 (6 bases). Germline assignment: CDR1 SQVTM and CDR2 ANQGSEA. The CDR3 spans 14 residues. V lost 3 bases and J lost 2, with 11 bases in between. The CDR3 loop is CSVDPAGAGNTIYF. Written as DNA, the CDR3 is TGCAGCGTTGATCCGGCAGGGGCTGGAAACACCATATATTTT.

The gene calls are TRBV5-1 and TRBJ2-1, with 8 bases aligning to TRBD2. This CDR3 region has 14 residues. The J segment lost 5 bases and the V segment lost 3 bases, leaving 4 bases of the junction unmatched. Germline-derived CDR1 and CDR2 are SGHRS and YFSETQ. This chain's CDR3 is CASSSGLEHNEQFF. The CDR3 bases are TGCGCCAGCAGCTCGGGACTAGAACACAATGAGCAGTTCTTC.

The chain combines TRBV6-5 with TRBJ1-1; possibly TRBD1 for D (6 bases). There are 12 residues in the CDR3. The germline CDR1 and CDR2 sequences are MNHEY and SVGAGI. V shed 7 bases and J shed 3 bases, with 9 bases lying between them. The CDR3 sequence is CASNRADTEAFF. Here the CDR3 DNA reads TGTGCCAGCAACAGGGCAGACACTGAAGCTTTCTTT.

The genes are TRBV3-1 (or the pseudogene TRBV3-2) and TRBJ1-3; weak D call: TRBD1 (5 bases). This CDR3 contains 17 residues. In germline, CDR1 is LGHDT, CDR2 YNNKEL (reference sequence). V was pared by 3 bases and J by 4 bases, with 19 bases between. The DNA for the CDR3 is TGTGCCAGCAGCCAGGCCCCCGGAGGGGTTGGAGGAAACACCATATATTTT. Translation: CASSQAPGGVGGNTIYF.

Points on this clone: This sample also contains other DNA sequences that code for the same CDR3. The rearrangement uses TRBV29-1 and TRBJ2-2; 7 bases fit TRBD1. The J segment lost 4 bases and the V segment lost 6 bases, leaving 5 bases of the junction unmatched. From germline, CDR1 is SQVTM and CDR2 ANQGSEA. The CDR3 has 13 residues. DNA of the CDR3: TGCAGCGTCAACAGGGGCGGCACCGGGGAGCTGTTTTTT. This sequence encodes CSVNRGGTGELFF.

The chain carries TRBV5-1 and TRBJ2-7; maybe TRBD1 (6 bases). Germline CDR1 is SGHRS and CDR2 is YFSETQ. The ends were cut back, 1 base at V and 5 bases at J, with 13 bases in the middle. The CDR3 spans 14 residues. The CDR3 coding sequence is TGCGCCAGCAGCTTGTCTACAGGGAGCGACGAGCAGTACTTC. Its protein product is CASSLSTGSDEQYF.

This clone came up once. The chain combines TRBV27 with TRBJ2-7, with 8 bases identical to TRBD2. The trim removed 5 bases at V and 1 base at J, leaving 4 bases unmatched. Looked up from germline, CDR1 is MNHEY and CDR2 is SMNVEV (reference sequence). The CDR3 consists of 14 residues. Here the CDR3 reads CASSTGLGSYEQYF. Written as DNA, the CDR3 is TGTGCCAGCAGTACGGGACTAGGGTCCTACGAGCAGTACTTC.

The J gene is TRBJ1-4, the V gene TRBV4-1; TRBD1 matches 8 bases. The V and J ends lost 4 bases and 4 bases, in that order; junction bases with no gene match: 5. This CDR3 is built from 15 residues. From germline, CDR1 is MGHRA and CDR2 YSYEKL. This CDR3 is CASSPPGGVNEKLFF. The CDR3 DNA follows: TGCGCCAGCAGCCCACCAGGGGGCGTTAATGAAAAACTGTTTTTT.

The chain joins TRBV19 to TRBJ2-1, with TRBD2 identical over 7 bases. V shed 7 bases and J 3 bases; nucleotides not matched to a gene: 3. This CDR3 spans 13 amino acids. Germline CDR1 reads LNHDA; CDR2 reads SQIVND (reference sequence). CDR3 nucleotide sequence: TGTGCCAGTAACGGGGGGTTCTACAATGAGCAGTTCTTC. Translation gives CASNGGFYNEQFF.

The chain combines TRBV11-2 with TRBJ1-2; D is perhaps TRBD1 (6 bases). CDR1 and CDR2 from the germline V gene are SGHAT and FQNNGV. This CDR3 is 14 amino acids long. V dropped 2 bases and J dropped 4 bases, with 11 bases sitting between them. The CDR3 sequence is CASSLPGQSYGYTF. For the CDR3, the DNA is TGTGCCAGCAGCTTACCCGGACAGTCCTATGGCTACACCTTC. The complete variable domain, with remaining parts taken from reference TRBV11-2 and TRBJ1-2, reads EAGVAQSPRYKIIEKRQSVAFWCNPISGHATLYWYQQILGQGPKLLIQFQNNGVVDDSQLPKDRFSAERLKGVDSTLKIQPAKLEDSAVYLCASSLPGQSYGYTFGSGTRLTVV.

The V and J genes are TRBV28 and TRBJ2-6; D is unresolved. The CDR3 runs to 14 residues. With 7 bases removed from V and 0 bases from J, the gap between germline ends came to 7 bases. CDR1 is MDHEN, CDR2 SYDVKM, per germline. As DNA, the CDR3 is TGTGCCAGCACACAGAGCTCTGGGGCCAACGTCCTGACTTTC. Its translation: CASTQSSGANVLTF. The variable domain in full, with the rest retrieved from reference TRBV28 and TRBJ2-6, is DVKVTQSSRYLVKRTGEKVFLECVQDMDHENMFWYRQDPGLGLRLIYFSYDVKMKEKGDIPEGYSVSREKKERFSLILESASTNQTSMYLCASTQSSGANVLTFGAGSRLTVL.

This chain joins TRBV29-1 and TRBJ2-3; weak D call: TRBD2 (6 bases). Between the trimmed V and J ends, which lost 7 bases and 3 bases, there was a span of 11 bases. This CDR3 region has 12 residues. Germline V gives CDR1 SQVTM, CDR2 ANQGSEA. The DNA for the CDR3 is TGCAGCGGGAACGGGGGAACAGATACGCAGTATTTT. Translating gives CSGNGGTDTQYF.

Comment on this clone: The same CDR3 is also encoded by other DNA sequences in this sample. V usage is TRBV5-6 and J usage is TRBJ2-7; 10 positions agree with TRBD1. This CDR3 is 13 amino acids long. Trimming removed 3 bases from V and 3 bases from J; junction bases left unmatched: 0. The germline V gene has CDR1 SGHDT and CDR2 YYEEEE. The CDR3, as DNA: TGTGCCAGCAGCTGGGACAGGGGCTACGAGCAGTACTTC. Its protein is CASSWDRGYEQYF.

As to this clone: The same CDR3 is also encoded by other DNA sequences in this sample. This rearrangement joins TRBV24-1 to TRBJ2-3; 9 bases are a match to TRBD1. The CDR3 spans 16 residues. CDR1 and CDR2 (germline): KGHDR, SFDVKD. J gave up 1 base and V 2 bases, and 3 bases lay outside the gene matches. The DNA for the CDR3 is TGTGCCACCAGTGATTCCCGGGACAGGGGCACAGATACGCAGTATTTT. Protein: CATSDSRDRGTDTQYF.

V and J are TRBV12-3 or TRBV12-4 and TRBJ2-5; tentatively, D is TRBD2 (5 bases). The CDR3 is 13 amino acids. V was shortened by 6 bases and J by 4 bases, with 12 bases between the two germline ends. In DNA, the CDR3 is TGTGCCAGCAGCATTACGGAGGTAGAGACCCAGTACTTC. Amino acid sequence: CASSITEVETQYF.

Written as DNA, the CDR3 is TGTGCCTGGGCGACAGGTACCAATCAGCCCCAGCATTTT. It codes for CAWATGTNQPQHF. This chain uses TRBV30 with TRBJ1-5; a possible D gene is TRBD1 (6 bases). The germline CDR1 and CDR2 sequences are GTSNPN and SVGIG (reference sequence). This CDR3 has 13 residues. The V and J ends lost 5 bases and 3 bases respectively, with 11 bases between them.

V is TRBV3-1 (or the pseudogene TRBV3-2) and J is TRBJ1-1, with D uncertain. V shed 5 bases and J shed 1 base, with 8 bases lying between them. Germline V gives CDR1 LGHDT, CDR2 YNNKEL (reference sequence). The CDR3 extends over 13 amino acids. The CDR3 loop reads CASSVGTNTEAFF. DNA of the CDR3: TGTGCCAGCAGCGTGGGCACGAACACTGAAGCTTTCTTT.

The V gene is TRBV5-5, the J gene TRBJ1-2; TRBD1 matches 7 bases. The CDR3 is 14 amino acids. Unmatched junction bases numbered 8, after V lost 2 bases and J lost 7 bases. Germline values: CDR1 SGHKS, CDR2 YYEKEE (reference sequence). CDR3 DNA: TGTGCCAGCAGCTTAGGGGGCCCAACTCCTGGCTACACCTTC. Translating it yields CASSLGGPTPGYTF.

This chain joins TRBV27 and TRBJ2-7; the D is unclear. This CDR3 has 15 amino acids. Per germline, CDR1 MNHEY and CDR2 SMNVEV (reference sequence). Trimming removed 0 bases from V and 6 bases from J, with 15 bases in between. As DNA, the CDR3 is TGTGCCAGCAGTTTATCGCCAAGTGCACCCGGCGAGCAGTACTTC. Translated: CASSLSPSAPGEQYF.

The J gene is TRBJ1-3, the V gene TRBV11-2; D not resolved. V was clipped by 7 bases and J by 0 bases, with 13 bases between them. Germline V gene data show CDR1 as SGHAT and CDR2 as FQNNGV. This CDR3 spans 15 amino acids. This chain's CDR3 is CASTQGRASGNTIYF. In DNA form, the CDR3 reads TGTGCCAGCACCCAAGGGCGGGCCTCTGGAAACACCATATATTTT. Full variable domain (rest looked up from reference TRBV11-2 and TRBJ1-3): EAGVAQSPRYKIIEKRQSVAFWCNPISGHATLYWYQQILGQGPKLLIQFQNNGVVDDSQLPKDRFSAERLKGVDSTLKIQPAKLEDSAVYLCASTQGRASGNTIYFGEGSWLTVV.

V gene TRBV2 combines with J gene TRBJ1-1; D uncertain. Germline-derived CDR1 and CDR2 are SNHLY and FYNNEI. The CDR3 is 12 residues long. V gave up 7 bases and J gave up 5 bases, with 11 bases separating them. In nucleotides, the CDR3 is TGTGCCAGCATGGGAGGGAGAACTGAAGCTTTCTTT. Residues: CASMGGRTEAFF.

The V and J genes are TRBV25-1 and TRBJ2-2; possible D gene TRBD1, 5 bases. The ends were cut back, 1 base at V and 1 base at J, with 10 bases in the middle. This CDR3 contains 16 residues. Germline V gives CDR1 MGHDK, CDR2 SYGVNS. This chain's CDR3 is CASSEFRQGNTGELFF. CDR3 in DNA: TGTGCCAGCAGTGAATTTCGGCAGGGGAACACCGGGGAGCTGTTTTTT.

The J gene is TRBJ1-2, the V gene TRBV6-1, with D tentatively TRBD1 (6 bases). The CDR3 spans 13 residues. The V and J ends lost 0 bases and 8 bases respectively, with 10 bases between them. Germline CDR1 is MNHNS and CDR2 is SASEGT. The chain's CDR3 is CASSEARDTGYTF. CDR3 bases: TGTGCCAGCAGTGAAGCACGGGACACCGGCTACACCTTC.

Here the CDR3 reads CASTGRVAVGGGIDTQYF. The CDR3 bases are TGCGCCAGCACCGGGCGGGTAGCGGTTGGGGGGGGAATAGATACGCAGTATTTT. The chain is built from TRBV10-2 and TRBJ2-3, with 7 bases that match TRBD2. J gave up 5 bases and V 7 bases, and 21 bases lay outside the gene matches. CDR3 length: 18 residues. The germline gives CDR1 WSHSY, CDR2 SAAADI.

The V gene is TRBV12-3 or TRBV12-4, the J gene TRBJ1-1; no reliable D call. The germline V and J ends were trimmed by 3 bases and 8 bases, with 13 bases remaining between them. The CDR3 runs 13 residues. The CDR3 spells CASSFSAGLEAFF. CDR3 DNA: TGTGCCAGCAGTTTCAGTGCCGGGTTAGAAGCTTTCTTT.